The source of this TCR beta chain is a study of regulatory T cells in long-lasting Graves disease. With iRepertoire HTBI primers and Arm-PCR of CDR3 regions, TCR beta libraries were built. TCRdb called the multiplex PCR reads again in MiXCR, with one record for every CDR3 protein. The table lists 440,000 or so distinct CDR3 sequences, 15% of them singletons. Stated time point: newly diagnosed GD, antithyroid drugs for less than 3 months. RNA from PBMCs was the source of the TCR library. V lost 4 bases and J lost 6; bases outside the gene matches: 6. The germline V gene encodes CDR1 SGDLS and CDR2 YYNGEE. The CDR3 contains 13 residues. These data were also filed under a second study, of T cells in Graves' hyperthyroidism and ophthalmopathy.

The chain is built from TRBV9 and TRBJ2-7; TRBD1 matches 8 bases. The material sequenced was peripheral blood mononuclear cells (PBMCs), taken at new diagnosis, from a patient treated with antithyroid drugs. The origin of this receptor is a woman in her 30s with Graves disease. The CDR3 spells CASSPLGQGEQYF. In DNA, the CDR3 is TGTGCCAGCAGCCCGCTCGGACAGGGCGAGCAGTACTTC.